One sample yielded the 5 T cell receptor beta chains listed below, sequenced in a study of T cell responses to AZD1222 COVID-19 vaccine. Profiling relied on immunoSEQ multiplex PCR, and the TCRdb table lists in-frame clones only, not all of them. The data contain some 130,000 clones, around 84% of them singletons. Source: peripheral blood, taken on day 0 of AZD1222 vaccination. Receptor source: an adult in good health.

CDR3 loop: CATSDFQGQPQHF. The CDR3 bases are TGTGCCACCAGTGATTTCCAAGGACAGCCCCAGCATTTT. This chain joins TRBV24-1 and TRBJ1-5, with D unresolved. Trimming took off 1 base at V and 7 bases at J, with 7 bases between the two ends. The CDR3 length is 13 residues. Germline assignment: CDR1 KGHDR and CDR2 SFDVKD.

The CDR3 sequence is CASRTGGGVYEQYF. DNA for the CDR3: TGTGCCAGCAGGACTGGGGGGGGAGTCTACGAGCAGTACTTC. The genes are TRBV6-5 and TRBJ2-7; TRBD2 matches at 7 bases. Germline-derived CDR1 and CDR2 are MNHEY and SVGAGI. The V and J ends lost 6 bases and 3 bases, in that order; junction bases with no gene match: 8. This CDR3 region has 14 residues.

J is TRBJ2-5 and V is TRBV4-1; no clear D. The V gene's germline CDR1 is MGHRA and CDR2 YSYEKL. CDR3 length: 16 amino acids. Trimming removed 3 bases from V and 0 bases from J, with 14 bases in between. The chain's CDR3 is CASSQGSSVYQETQYF. The CDR3 region has the DNA TGCGCCAGCAGCCAGGGATCCTCCGTGTACCAAGAGACCCAGTACTTC.

This sequence joins TRBV7-2 and TRBJ1-4, with D possibly being TRBD1 (5 bases). The germline V and J ends were trimmed by 4 bases and 1 base, with 10 bases remaining between them. The CDR3 covers 15 residues. Germline V CDR1 and CDR2: SGHTA, FQGNSA. The CDR3 DNA reads as TGTGCCAGCAGCTCAGACAGCTTAACTAATGAAAAACTGTTTTTT. This codes for CASSSDSLTNEKLFF.

The rearrangement joins TRBV6-2 or TRBV6-3 to TRBJ2-1, with D possibly being TRBD2 (5 bases). V lost 0 bases and J 13 bases, leaving 10 bases between the germline ends. Looked up from germline, CDR1 is MNHEY and CDR2 is SVGEGT. CDR3 length: 12 residues. As DNA, the CDR3 is TGTGCCAGCAGTTACTCCAGGCGGGCCCAGTTCTTC. Translated, it gives CASSYSRRAQFF.